The source of this TCR beta chain is a study of blood T cell repertoires in COVID-19 (dated by TCRdb to about 2020). Notes on the research overall: Samples from collaborators originated in the United States, Italy and Spain and spanned both the acute and convalescent phases of COVID-19. The prospective study material was composed of cDNA or gDNA derived from T cells, B-cell-depleted T cells, or PBMCs. Subjects who had been exposed to COVID-19, were actively infected with it, or had recovered from it provided the deeply sampled blood TCRbeta repertoires that made up the dataset. A freely available public database, intended as a resource for researchers studying the immune response to SARS-CoV-2, is where the repertoires were released. The samples were drawn from two sources: the first 160 participants of the ongoing ImmuneRACE study, and 950 to 1,500 subjects contributed by 6 global collaborators. A de-identified subject ID, COVID-19 status, age in years and sex were almost always included in the sample metadata. HLA class I and class II types, where available, came from metadata supplied by the sample provider rather than from assay-based typing. Overall study outcomes, separate from this receptor: The quantity of clinical and demographic metadata differed by source and by participant and was supplied without curation.

V and J lose 2 bases and 0 bases, and a span of 10 bases separates them. The germline V gene (reference sequence) gives CDR1 as GTSNPN and CDR2 as SVGIG. The CDR3 sequence holds 14 residues, the cysteine and phenylalanine included. Only CDR3 DNA remains: 42 bases, in frame from the first base. In Seattle, one collaborating source enrolled patients while the infection was active and tracked those patients longitudinally over the course of disease. The collaborating institutions used their own protocols to collect whole blood in K2EDTA tubes. For TCRbeta analysis, collaborators shipped samples as frozen whole blood, isolated PBMCs, or DNA extracted from either of those sample types. About this clone itself: Its antigen has not been determined. Within one base of it there is no much larger clone, and no base qualities were kept.

The immunoSEQ Assay, a bias-controlled multiplex PCR, was used to amplify TCRbeta CDR3 regions from genomic DNA. For the original study's pipeline: The number of nucleated cells in each sample was estimated by amplification of reference gene primers within the assay. To quantify the absolute abundance of each unique TCRbeta CDR3 rearrangement, sequence reads were collapsed and filtered. For each sample, productive Simpson clonality was calculated as the square root of Simpson's diversity index across productive rearrangements. The table was pulled from immuneACCESS by TCRdb, which kept in-frame rearrangements only. Such tables lose some clones; where checked, under half of the loss comes from unresolved V genes, and the rest has no known cause. V and J calls and clone size are given by that table; D and trimming were obtained from the DNA. The sample profile shows over 200,000 clones; approximately 90% of them were found once. The ten most abundant clones make up roughly 3% of the sample.

The chain is assembled from TRBV30 and TRBJ1-1, with the D gene not confidently named. The source is a man younger than 40 with COVID-19, enrolled during active disease. Sequenced input: peripheral blood. The CDR3 here reads CAWSNGGLNTEAFF. The DNA sequence reads TGTGCCTGGAGTAACGGTGGTCTGAACACTGAAGCTTTCTTT.